Shown below are 30 T cell receptor beta chains from a single sample sequenced in a study of blood T cell repertoires in COVID-19. Libraries were prepared by immunoSEQ multiplex PCR; TCRdb keeps only in-frame clonotypes and omits some of them. Among 300,000 or so clones, approximately 89% were seen once, and the ten largest hold approximately 2.9%. The specimen sequenced was PBMCs or T cells enriched from blood (not recorded which). All receptors come from a woman in her fifties or sixties who had been exposed to COVID-19.

This clone has just one count. This chain joins TRBV11-1 and TRBJ2-1, with D unclear. The CDR3 runs to 14 residues. Germline CDR1 and CDR2: SGHAT and FQDESV (reference sequence). V gave up 8 bases and J gave up 5 bases, with 16 bases separating them. This chain's CDR3 is CASGRSGPNNEQFF. For the CDR3, the DNA is TGTGCCAGCGGTCGATCAGGCCCTAACAATGAGCAGTTCTTC.

The chain carries TRBV7-9 and TRBJ2-5; D may be TRBD2 (5 bases). V shed 3 bases and J shed 2 bases, with 13 bases lying between them. The CDR3 is 15 residues long. The germline V gene encodes CDR1 SEHNR and CDR2 FQNEAQ (reference sequence). The CDR3 DNA reads as TGTGCCAGCAGCTTCCTTGGACTCGCGCAAGAGACCCAGTACTTC. Amino acid sequence: CASSFLGLAQETQYF.

V gene TRBV5-1 combines with J gene TRBJ2-5; unclear D gene. The CDR3 sequence is 14 residues long. Trimming took off 0 bases at V and 1 base at J, with 7 bases between the two ends. CDR1 and CDR2 from the germline V gene are SGHRS and YFSETQ. The CDR3 sequence is CASSLEQPQETQYF. As DNA, the CDR3 is TGCGCCAGCAGCTTGGAACAGCCCCAAGAGACCCAGTACTTC.

Worth noting for this clone: The sample carries other DNA sequences with the same CDR3. The rearrangement uses TRBV3-1 (or the pseudogene TRBV3-2) and TRBJ2-7; tentatively, D is TRBD2 (6 bases). CDR1 is LGHDT and CDR2 is YNNKEL in the germline V gene (reference sequence). The CDR3 totals 14 residues. The V gene lost 1 base and the J gene lost 2 bases, with 9 bases spanning the gap. CDR3 region: CASSQVTGAYEQYF. DNA of the CDR3: TGTGCCAGCAGCCAAGTGACGGGAGCCTACGAGCAGTACTTC.

The gene calls are TRBV7-2 and TRBJ1-1; 8 bases match TRBD1. Germline V gene lookup returns CDR1 SGHTA and CDR2 FQGNSA. The length of the CDR3 is 13 residues. J lost 9 bases, V lost 1 base, and 4 bases had no gene match. The CDR3 nucleotides read TGTGCCAGCAGCTTAGGGGGGACAGGCAAAGCTTTCTTT. Translation: CASSLGGTGKAFF.

V usage is TRBV2 and J usage is TRBJ1-2; TRBD1 is a possible D gene (6 bases). Between the trimmed V and J ends, which lost 6 bases and 0 bases, there was a span of 14 bases. Germline loops: CDR1 SNHLY, CDR2 FYNNEI. The CDR3 runs 15 residues. CDR3 DNA sequence: TGTGCCAGCAGGACAGGACCGACCGCTAACTATGGCTACACCTTC. Amino acid sequence: CASRTGPTANYGYTF.

The rearrangement uses TRBV6-2 or TRBV6-3 and TRBJ1-6; a weak D match, TRBD1 (5 bases). Trimming removed 0 bases at V and 0 bases at J, with 18 bases between. This CDR3 comprises 20 residues. Per germline, CDR1 MNHEY and CDR2 SVGEGT. This CDR3 is CASSYSQTSGRRSYNSPLHF. CDR3 coding DNA: TGTGCCAGCAGTTACTCACAAACTTCAGGGCGCCGCTCCTATAATTCACCCCTCCACTTT.

In its sample, this clone was seen once. The chain combines TRBV3-1 (or the pseudogene TRBV3-2) with TRBJ2-5; 13 bases are shared with TRBD2. The CDR3 covers 19 residues. The trim removed 5 bases at V and 0 bases at J, leaving 12 bases unmatched. Looked up from germline, CDR1 is LGHDT and CDR2 is YNNKEL (reference sequence). CDR3 nucleotide sequence: TGTGCCAGCAGCGGCGACGGGACTAGCGGGGCTACGTACCAAGAGACCCAGTACTTC. This translates into CASSGDGTSGATYQETQYF.

V and J are TRBV9 and TRBJ2-3; TRBD1 matches at 9 bases. V trimming: 0 bases; J trimming: 2 bases; junction bases outside the gene matches: 7. Germline values: CDR1 SGDLS, CDR2 YYNGEE. This CDR3 is built from 17 residues. CDR3 sequence reads: CASSVGTGVVFTDTQYF. For the CDR3, the DNA is TGTGCCAGCAGCGTAGGGACAGGGGTAGTCTTCACAGATACGCAGTATTTT.

The CDR3 reads CASMSGQGPPNEKLFF. CDR3 bases: TGTGCCAGCATGTCGGGACAGGGTCCCCCCAATGAAAAACTGTTTTTT. This rearrangement joins TRBV6-4 to TRBJ1-4; TRBD1 agrees at 9 bases. V lost 7 bases to trimming and J lost 5 bases; unmatched junction nucleotides: 11. Germline V CDR1 and CDR2: MRHNA, SNTAGT. There are 16 residues in the CDR3.

The CDR3, as DNA: TGTGCCAGCAGCCAAGATGTGGGGGCTTTAAGAGGGGAGACCCAGTACTTC. Encoded protein: CASSQDVGALRGETQYF. The chain uses TRBV4-2 and TRBJ2-5; D might be TRBD1 (6 bases). The ends were cut back, 0 bases at V and 5 bases at J, with 19 bases in the middle. The CDR3 spans 17 residues. Germline assignment: CDR1 LGHNA and CDR2 YNFKEQ.

This sequence joins TRBV3-1 (or the pseudogene TRBV3-2) and TRBJ2-3, with 9 bases identical to TRBD1. The CDR3 totals 16 residues. V trimming: 6 bases; J trimming: 6 bases; junction bases outside the gene matches: 13. Germline V gene data show CDR1 as LGHDT and CDR2 as YNNKEL (reference sequence). The CDR3 DNA reads TGTGCCAGCAGGCGACAGGGGGGAGTGGGTTCTGATACGCAGTATTTT. Protein product: CASRRQGGVGSDTQYF.

The chain recombines TRBV7-2 with TRBJ1-5, with TRBD1 matching over 9 bases. There are 14 residues in the CDR3. Germline V gene lookup returns CDR1 SGHTA and CDR2 FQGNSA. Germline trimming cut 4 bases from V and 4 bases from J; bases unmatched to any gene: 2. CDR3 coding DNA: TGTGCCAGCAGCTACGGACAGGGGAATCAGCCCCAGCATTTT. Residues: CASSYGQGNQPQHF.

This clone was found a few times. The chain is built from TRBV11-2 and TRBJ2-2; no reliable D call. The germline V gene has CDR1 SGHAT and CDR2 FQNNGV. The V end was cut by 4 bases, the J end by 3 bases, with 3 bases between. The CDR3 loop spans 12 amino acids. The CDR3 loop reads CASSSYTGELFF. CDR3 nucleotide sequence: TGTGCCAGCAGCTCTTACACCGGGGAGCTGTTTTTT.

The chain employs TRBV24-1 and TRBJ1-2; D ambiguous. The CDR3 contains 13 residues. With 1 base removed from V and 8 bases from J, the gap between germline ends came to 10 bases. The germline V gene encodes CDR1 KGHDR and CDR2 SFDVKD. DNA for the CDR3: TGTGCCACCAGTGATTTCCAGGCTGAAGGCTACACCTTC. This sequence encodes CATSDFQAEGYTF.

The J gene is TRBJ2-7, the V gene TRBV5-4, with 7 nucleotides matching TRBD2. J lost 2 bases, V lost 1 base, and 3 bases had no gene match. The CDR3 loop spans 14 amino acids. Germline V gene lookup returns CDR1 SGHNT and CDR2 YYREEE (reference sequence). Here the CDR3 DNA reads TGTGCCAGCAGCTTGTTCGGGGGGACCTACGAGCAGTACTTC. Residues: CASSLFGGTYEQYF. The entire variable domain, with the rest obtained from reference TRBV5-4 and TRBJ2-7, is as follows: ETGVTQSPTHLIKTRGQQVTLRCSSQSGHNTVSWYQQALGQGPQFIFQYYREEENGRGNFPPRFSGLQFPNYSSELNVNALELDDSALYLCASSLFGGTYEQYFGPGTRLTVT.

V usage is TRBV30 and J usage is TRBJ1-1, with a weak D call TRBD1 (5 bases). With 6 bases removed from V and 3 bases from J, the gap between germline ends came to 11 bases. Germline values: CDR1 GTSNPN, CDR2 SVGIG (reference sequence). The CDR3 length is 12 residues. CDR3 region: CACGRGYTEAFF. CDR3 in DNA: TGTGCCTGCGGGAGGGGTTACACTGAAGCTTTCTTT.

The V gene is TRBV3-1 (or the pseudogene TRBV3-2), the J gene TRBJ2-5; TRBD2 matches at 9 bases. The CDR3 contains 18 residues. Germline-derived CDR1 and CDR2 are LGHDT and YNNKEL (reference sequence). With 4 bases clipped from V and 1 base from J, the junction kept 13 bases outside the gene matches. CDR3 DNA: TGTGCCAGCAGCCCCCGAGATACCGTAGCGGGGGCCCAAGAGACCCAGTACTTC. Encoded protein: CASSPRDTVAGAQETQYF.

V usage is TRBV5-1 and J usage is TRBJ1-2; D unresolved. The germline gives CDR1 SGHRS, CDR2 YFSETQ. Between the trimmed V and J ends, which lost 4 bases and 1 base, there was a span of 8 bases. The CDR3 is 13 amino acids. The chain's CDR3 is CASSPDNNYGYTF. CDR3 nucleotides: TGCGCCAGCAGCCCTGACAATAACTATGGCTACACCTTC.

The chain joins TRBV29-1 to TRBJ2-7; 8 positions agree with TRBD2. Germline V gene lookup returns CDR1 SQVTM and CDR2 ANQGSEA. This CDR3 has 16 amino acids. V lost 0 bases and J lost 1; bases outside the gene matches: 8. The CDR3 spells CSVEDPQRGTSYEQYF. The CDR3 region has the DNA TGCAGCGTTGAAGATCCTCAGCGGGGGACTTCCTACGAGCAGTACTTC.

The CDR3 sequence is CASSQEGTGHYLGDYGYTF. The DNA of the CDR3 is TGTGCCAGCAGCCAAGAGGGGACAGGACACTACCTTGGGGACTATGGCTACACCTTC. The J gene is TRBJ1-2, the V gene TRBV3-1 (or the pseudogene TRBV3-2); 8 bases match TRBD1. The germline gives CDR1 LGHDT, CDR2 YNNKEL (reference sequence). This CDR3 contains 19 residues. After removal of 0 bases from V and 3 bases from J, the junction contained 15 bases not matched to a gene.

The chain joins TRBV7-2 to TRBJ1-4; TRBD1 agrees at 7 bases. The CDR3 extends over 15 amino acids. CDR1 is SGHTA, CDR2 FQGNSA, per germline. J was trimmed by 6 bases and V by 6 bases; bases with no gene match: 10. CDR3 DNA: TGTGCCAGCAGTCAAGAGACAGGGCGGTATGAAAAACTGTTTTTT. Its translation is CASSQETGRYEKLFF. Using reference TRBV7-2 and TRBJ1-4 for the parts outside the CDR3, the full variable domain is GAGVSQSPSNKVTEKGKDVELRCDPISGHTALYWYRQSLGQGLEFLIYFQGNSAPDKSGLPSDRFSAERTGGSVSTLTIQRTQQEDSAVYLCASSQETGRYEKLFFGSGTQLSVL.

The genes are TRBV5-5 and TRBJ2-2; TRBD2 aligns across 7 bases. Per the germline V gene, CDR1 is SGHKS and CDR2 is YYEKEE (reference sequence). Losses at the gene ends were 2 bases for V and 5 bases for J; bases not matched to a gene: 9. The CDR3 covers 16 residues. This chain's CDR3 is CASSFLAAGVTGELFF. CDR3 coding DNA: TGTGCCAGCAGCTTTCTTGCGGCGGGGGTTACCGGGGAGCTGTTTTTT.

CDR3 sequence (DNA): TGTGCCAGCAGCCCTCCGGGACTAGCGGGGGGAATGGATACGCAGTATTTT. Its translation: CASSPPGLAGGMDTQYF. J is TRBJ2-3 and V is TRBV11-2; 15 bases map to TRBD2. From germline, CDR1 is SGHAT and CDR2 FQNNGV. There are 17 residues in the CDR3. J gave up 6 bases and V 5 bases, and 9 bases lay outside the gene matches.

V usage is TRBV7-9 and J usage is TRBJ1-6, with no clear D. With 5 bases removed from V and 8 bases from J, the gap between germline ends came to 10 bases. The CDR3 sequence is 13 residues long. Germline V lookup: CDR1 SEHNR, CDR2 FQNEAQ (reference sequence). The CDR3 nucleotides are TGTGCCAGCAGCAGAGACGGGTATTCACCCCTCCACTTT. Amino acid sequence: CASSRDGYSPLHF.

The chain is built from TRBV7-2 and TRBJ2-5; 11 bases are shared with TRBD2. Germline V lookup: CDR1 SGHTA, CDR2 FQGNSA. Trimming took 6 bases from V and 5 from J; bases not matched to a gene: 5. CDR3 length: 14 residues. The chain's CDR3 is CASRPLAGVETQYF. CDR3 coding DNA: TGTGCCAGCAGACCACTAGCGGGGGTTGAGACCCAGTACTTC.

As regards this clone: Within the sample, other DNA sequences also encode this same CDR3. The chain combines TRBV18 with TRBJ1-1, with D possibly matching TRBD1 (5 bases). Per the germline V gene, CDR1 is KGHSH and CDR2 is LQKENI. The CDR3 spans 13 residues. Trimming stripped 3 bases from V and 4 bases from J, with 9 bases between. The CDR3 coding sequence is TGTGCCAGCTCACCGTCCGGGGGCACTGAAGCTTTCTTT. Protein product: CASSPSGGTEAFF.

The chain joins TRBV6-1 to TRBJ2-7; TRBD1 matches at 7 bases. The germline V gene has CDR1 MNHNS and CDR2 SASEGT. Trimming removed 3 bases from V and 9 bases from J; junction bases left unmatched: 8. CDR3 size: 13 residues. The chain's CDR3 is CASSDHRGLVQYF. CDR3 nucleotide sequence: TGTGCCAGCAGTGATCACAGGGGTTTAGTGCAGTACTTC.

The rearrangement joins TRBV9 to TRBJ2-7, with 10 bases that match TRBD1. J was trimmed by 2 bases and V by 1 base; bases with no gene match: 3. The CDR3 consists of 15 residues. Germline assignment: CDR1 SGDLS and CDR2 YYNGEE. The CDR3 spells CASSVRTGGAYEQYF. Here the CDR3 DNA reads TGTGCCAGCAGCGTACGGACAGGGGGGGCCTACGAGCAGTACTTC. The variable domain in full, completed from reference TRBV9 and TRBJ2-7, reads DSGVTQTPKHLITATGQRVTLRCSPRSGDLSVYWYQQSLDQGLQFLIQYYNGEERAKGNILERFSAQQFPDLHSELNLSSLELGDSALYFCASSVRTGGAYEQYFGPGTRLTVT.

The chain's CDR3 is CASSSANPQGSEAFF. CDR3 bases: TGCGCCAGCAGCTCAGCTAACCCCCAGGGGAGCGAAGCTTTCTTT. The chain links TRBV5-1 to TRBJ1-1; tentative D call: TRBD1 (6 bases). There are 15 residues in the CDR3. CDR1 SGHRS and CDR2 YFSETQ come from the germline V gene. V was cut by 3 bases and J by 8 bases, with 20 bases left in between.